The 17 T cell receptor beta chains listed next were all sequenced from one sample in a study of blood T cell repertoires in COVID-19. Clones were sequenced by immunoSEQ multiplex PCR, and TCRdb holds only the in-frame ones, with some missing. The table has roughly 130,000 clones, roughly 78% seen once; the top ten hold approximately 3.6%. Sequencing was performed on peripheral blood. The receptors were gathered from a man aged 55 to 69 with acute or convalescent COVID-19.

CDR3: CAIRWAPQETQYF. The CDR3 DNA follows: TGTGCCATCAGGTGGGCTCCCCAAGAGACCCAGTACTTC. The chain recombines TRBV10-3 with TRBJ2-5; D ambiguous. V lost 6 bases and J 1 base, leaving 9 bases between the germline ends. Looked up from germline, CDR1 is ENHRY and CDR2 is SYGVKD. CDR3 length: 13 residues.

The gene calls are TRBV18 and TRBJ1-5, with 10 bases that match TRBD1. Trimming took 3 bases from V and 2 from J; bases not matched to a gene: 1. The CDR3 extends over 15 amino acids. Germline V gives CDR1 KGHSH, CDR2 LQKENI. CDR3 protein: CASSPGTGGNQPQHF. CDR3 nucleotides: TGTGCCAGCTCACCCGGGACAGGGGGCAATCAGCCCCAGCATTTT.

The chain links TRBV2 to TRBJ1-1; 8 bases are a match to TRBD1. V shed 6 bases and J 5 bases; nucleotides not matched to a gene: 8. There are 14 residues in the CDR3. Germline lookup yields CDR1 SNHLY and CDR2 FYNNEI. Here the CDR3 reads CASSFGQGGTEAFF. The CDR3 DNA follows: TGTGCCAGCAGCTTTGGACAGGGCGGGACTGAAGCTTTCTTT.

CDR3 sequence (DNA): TGTGCCAGTAGTGAAGGGGGCGCTTACAATGAGCAGTTCTTC. Its translation: CASSEGGAYNEQFF. This chain links TRBV19 with TRBJ2-1; 7 bases agree with TRBD1. The CDR3 sequence is 14 residues long. Trimming took 5 bases from V and 4 from J; bases not matched to a gene: 5. Germline lookup yields CDR1 LNHDA and CDR2 SQIVND (reference sequence).

The V gene is TRBV29-1, the J gene TRBJ1-1; TRBD1 matches 8 bases. V gave up 7 bases and J gave up 6 bases; unmatched junction bases: 7. The germline V gene encodes CDR1 SQVTM and CDR2 ANQGSEA. The CDR3 is 12 amino acids. The CDR3 loop reads CSDRQGLSEAFF. The CDR3 DNA sequence: TGCAGCGACCGACAGGGGCTTTCTGAAGCTTTCTTT.

The V gene is TRBV5-1, the J gene TRBJ2-2; perhaps TRBD2 as D (6 bases). The germline CDR1 and CDR2 sequences are SGHRS and YFSETQ. The V end was cut by 0 bases, the J end by 5 bases, with 14 bases between. This CDR3 is built from 16 residues. The CDR3 sequence: CASSLGVGRGTGELFF. The CDR3 nucleotides read TGCGCCAGCAGCTTGGGGGTCGGGAGAGGAACCGGGGAGCTGTTTTTT.

The chain uses TRBV20-1 and TRBJ2-5, with TRBD2 matching over 9 bases. CDR3 size: 14 residues. Germline assignment: CDR1 DFQATT and CDR2 SNEGSKA (reference sequence). V trimming: 3 bases; J trimming: 4 bases; junction bases outside the gene matches: 6. The CDR3, as DNA: TGCAGTGCTAGTAGCGGGAGTTTTGGAGAGACCCAGTACTTC. This gives the protein CSASSGSFGETQYF.

In nucleotides, the CDR3 is TGTGCCAGCTCACCTCTGGGGACTAGCGGATACAATGAGCAGTTCTTC. This encodes CASSPLGTSGYNEQFF. The rearrangement joins TRBV18 to TRBJ2-1, with 11 positions matching TRBD2. The trim removed 3 bases at V and 4 bases at J, leaving 5 bases unmatched. The CDR3 runs 16 residues. CDR1 KGHSH and CDR2 LQKENI come from the germline V gene. Supplemented by reference TRBV18 and TRBJ2-1, the full variable domain reads NAGVMQNPRHLVRRRGQEARLRCSPMKGHSHVYWYRQLPEEGLKFMVYLQKENIIDESGMPKERFSAEFPKEGPSILRIQQVVRGDSAAYFCASSPLGTSGYNEQFFGPGTRLTVL.

This clone was counted a single time. V usage is TRBV27 and J usage is TRBJ1-6; D gene unclear. CDR1 MNHEY and CDR2 SMNVEV come from the germline V gene (reference sequence). Trimming took off 4 bases at V and 10 bases at J, with 17 bases between the two ends. This CDR3 is 15 amino acids long. For the CDR3, the DNA is TGTGCCAGCAGTTCCTACCCTAGGCCCATCTCACCCCTCCACTTT. It specifies CASSSYPRPISPLHF.

This chain uses TRBV27 with TRBJ1-6, with 9 bases aligning to TRBD1. CDR3 length: 17 residues. The germline V gene encodes CDR1 MNHEY and CDR2 SMNVEV (reference sequence). The V segment lost 3 bases and the J segment 10 bases; nucleotides outside the gene matches: 13. DNA of the CDR3: TGTGCCAGCAGTTTTCTTCGAGTGGACAGGGGTAACTCACCCCTCCACTTT. As protein: CASSFLRVDRGNSPLHF.

Regarding this clone: A much more abundant neighbour one base away suggests this may be a read error. V and J are TRBV5-1 and TRBJ2-7; TRBD2 matches 10 bases. This CDR3 spans 15 amino acids. Trimming cost V 4 bases and J 0 bases; bases outside gene matches: 4. Germline V gives CDR1 SGHRS, CDR2 YFSETQ. The CDR3 reads CASSPRTSGSYEQYF. As DNA, the CDR3 is TGCGCCAGCAGCCCGCGGACTAGCGGCTCCTACGAGCAGTACTTC.

The V gene is TRBV5-1, the J gene TRBJ1-6; no firm D call. From germline, CDR1 is SGHRS and CDR2 YFSETQ. V was pared by 2 bases and J by 7 bases, with 7 bases between. This CDR3 comprises 13 residues. CDR3 amino acids: CASSFDTNSPLHF. The CDR3 DNA is TGCGCCAGCAGCTTCGACACGAATTCACCCCTCCACTTT. The full variable domain, completed using reference TRBV5-1 and TRBJ1-6, is KAGVTQTPRYLIKTRGQQVTLSCSPISGHRSVSWYQQTPGQGLQFLFEYFSETQRNKGNFPGRFSGRQFSNSRSEMNVSTLELGDSALYLCASSFDTNSPLHFGNGTRLTVT.

The chain uses TRBV7-8 and TRBJ2-1, with D perhaps TRBD1 (8 bases). V lost 0 bases, J lost 6 bases, and 30 bases lay in between. The V gene's germline CDR1 is SGHVS and CDR2 FQNEAQ. The CDR3 is made up of 21 amino acids. The CDR3, as DNA: TGTGCCAGCAGCTTAGCGGCGGACAGGGATTTGCGGGAGAAATGTTGCAATGAGCAGTTCTTC. Its translation is CASSLAADRDLREKCCNEQFF.

The genes are TRBV30 and TRBJ1-3; D unclear. V gave up 4 bases and J gave up 1 base, with 11 bases separating them. Germline V gives CDR1 GTSNPN, CDR2 SVGIG (reference sequence). The length of the CDR3 is 14 residues. CDR3 sequence (DNA): TGTGCCTGGACACAAGGGAGTTCTGGAAACACCATATATTTT. Translating it yields CAWTQGSSGNTIYF.

This clone has only a few counts. The V call is TRBV5-5, the J call TRBJ1-2; D perhaps matches TRBD1 (5 bases). Trimming stripped 0 bases from V and 7 bases from J, with 13 bases between. This CDR3 contains 14 residues. CDR1 is SGHKS, CDR2 YYEKEE, per germline (reference sequence). CDR3 residues: CASSLAGGDGGYTF. The CDR3 nucleotides read TGTGCCAGCAGCTTGGCGGGGGGAGATGGTGGCTACACCTTC.

The chain couples TRBV6-6 to TRBJ2-3; 13 bases align to TRBD2. CDR1 and CDR2 from the germline V gene are MNHNY and SVGAGI (reference sequence). V gave up 6 bases and J gave up 0 bases; unmatched junction bases: 12. The CDR3 totals 19 residues. CDR3 DNA sequence: TGTGCCAGCAGCTACGGACTAGCGGGAGACGGTTTCAGCACAGATACGCAGTATTTT. This codes for CASSYGLAGDGFSTDTQYF.

The V call is TRBV7-9, the J call TRBJ1-4; 7 positions agree with TRBD1. The V segment lost 3 bases and the J segment 7 bases; nucleotides outside the gene matches: 2. The length of the CDR3 is 13 residues. CDR1 is SEHNR, CDR2 FQNEAQ, per germline (reference sequence). CDR3 sequence (DNA): TGTGCCAGCAGCTTCTCAGGGGGTGAAAAACTGTTTTTT. Translated: CASSFSGGEKLFF.